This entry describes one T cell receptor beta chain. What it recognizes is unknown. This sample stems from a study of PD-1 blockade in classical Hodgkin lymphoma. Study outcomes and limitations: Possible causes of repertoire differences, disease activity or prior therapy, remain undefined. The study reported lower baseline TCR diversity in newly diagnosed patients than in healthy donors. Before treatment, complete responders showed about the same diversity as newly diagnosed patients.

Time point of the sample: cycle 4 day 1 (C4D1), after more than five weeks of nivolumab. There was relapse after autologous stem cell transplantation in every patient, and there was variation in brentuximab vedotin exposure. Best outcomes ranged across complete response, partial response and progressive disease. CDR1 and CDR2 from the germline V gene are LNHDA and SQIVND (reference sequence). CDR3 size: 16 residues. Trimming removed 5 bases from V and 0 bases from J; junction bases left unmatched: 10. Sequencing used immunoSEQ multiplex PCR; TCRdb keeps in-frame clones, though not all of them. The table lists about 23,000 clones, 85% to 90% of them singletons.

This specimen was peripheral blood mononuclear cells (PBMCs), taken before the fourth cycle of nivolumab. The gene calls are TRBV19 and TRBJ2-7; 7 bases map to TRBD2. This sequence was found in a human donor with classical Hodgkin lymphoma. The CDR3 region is CASSAVLASSSYEQYF. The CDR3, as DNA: TGTGCCAGTAGTGCAGTACTAGCGTCGAGCTCCTACGAGCAGTACTTC.